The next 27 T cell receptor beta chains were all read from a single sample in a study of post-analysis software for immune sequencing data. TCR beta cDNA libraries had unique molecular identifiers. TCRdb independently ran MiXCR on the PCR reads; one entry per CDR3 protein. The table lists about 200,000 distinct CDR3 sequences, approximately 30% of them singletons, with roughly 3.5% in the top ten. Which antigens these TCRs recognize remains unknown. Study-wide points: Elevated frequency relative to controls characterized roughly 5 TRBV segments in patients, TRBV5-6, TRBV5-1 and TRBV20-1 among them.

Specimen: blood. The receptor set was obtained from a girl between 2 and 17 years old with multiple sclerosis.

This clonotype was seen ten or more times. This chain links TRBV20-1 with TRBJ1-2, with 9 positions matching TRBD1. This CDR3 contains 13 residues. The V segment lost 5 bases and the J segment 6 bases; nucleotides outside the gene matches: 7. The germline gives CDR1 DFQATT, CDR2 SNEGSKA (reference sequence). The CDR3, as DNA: TGCAGTGCTGGGAGGGACAGGGAGGATGGCTACACCTTC. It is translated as CSAGRDREDGYTF.

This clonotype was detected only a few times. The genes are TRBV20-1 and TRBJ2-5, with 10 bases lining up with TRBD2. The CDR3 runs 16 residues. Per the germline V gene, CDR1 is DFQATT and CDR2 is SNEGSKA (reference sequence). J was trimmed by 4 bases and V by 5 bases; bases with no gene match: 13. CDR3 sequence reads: CSAPLPAGGLTETQYF. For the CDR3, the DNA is TGCAGTGCTCCACTCCCAGCGGGGGGGCTTACAGAGACCCAGTACTTC.

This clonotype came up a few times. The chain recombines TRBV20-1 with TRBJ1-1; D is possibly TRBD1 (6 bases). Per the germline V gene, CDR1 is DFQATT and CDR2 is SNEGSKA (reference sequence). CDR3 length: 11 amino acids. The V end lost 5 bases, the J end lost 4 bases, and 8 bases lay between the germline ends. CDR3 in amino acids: CSALDSTEAFF. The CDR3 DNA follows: TGCAGTGCTTTGGACAGCACTGAAGCTTTCTTT.

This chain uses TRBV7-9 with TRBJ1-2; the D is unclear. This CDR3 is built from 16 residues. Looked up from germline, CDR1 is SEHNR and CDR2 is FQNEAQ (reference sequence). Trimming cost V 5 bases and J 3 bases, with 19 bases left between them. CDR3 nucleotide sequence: TGTGCCAGCAGCGCCCAACCGGGAGCCGCTGACTATGGCTACACCTTC. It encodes CASSAQPGAADYGYTF.

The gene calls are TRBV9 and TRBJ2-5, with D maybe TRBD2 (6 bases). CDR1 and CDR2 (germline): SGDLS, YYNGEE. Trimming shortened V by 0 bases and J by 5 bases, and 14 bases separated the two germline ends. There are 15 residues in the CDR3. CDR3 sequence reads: CASSVGGISAETQYF. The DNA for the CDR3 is TGTGCCAGCAGCGTAGGCGGGATCTCTGCGGAGACCCAGTACTTC. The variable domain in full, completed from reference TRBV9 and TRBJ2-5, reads DSGVTQTPKHLITATGQRVTLRCSPRSGDLSVYWYQQSLDQGLQFLIQYYNGEERAKGNILERFSAQQFPDLHSELNLSSLELGDSALYFCASSVGGISAETQYFGPGTRLLVL.

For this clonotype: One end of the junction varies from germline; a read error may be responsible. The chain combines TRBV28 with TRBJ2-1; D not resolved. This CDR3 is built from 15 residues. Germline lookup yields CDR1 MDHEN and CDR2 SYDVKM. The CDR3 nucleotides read TGTACCAGCACCCAGTGGGGTGGTGGAGACGCCGAGCAGTTCTTC. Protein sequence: CTSTQWGGGDAEQFF. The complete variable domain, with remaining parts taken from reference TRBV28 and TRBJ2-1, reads DVKVTQSSRYLVKRTGEKVFLECVQDMDHENMFWYRQDPGLGLRLIYFSYDVKMKEKGDIPEGYSVSREKKERFSLILESASTNQTSMYLCTSTQWGGGDAEQFFGPGTRLTVL.

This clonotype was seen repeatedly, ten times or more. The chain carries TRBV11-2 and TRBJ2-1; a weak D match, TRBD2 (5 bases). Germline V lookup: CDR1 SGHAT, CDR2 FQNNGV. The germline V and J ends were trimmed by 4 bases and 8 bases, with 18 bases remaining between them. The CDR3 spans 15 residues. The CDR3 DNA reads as TGTGCCAGCAGCTATGGAGAGTTGGGAGACGATGAGCAGTTCTTC. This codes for CASSYGELGDDEQFF.

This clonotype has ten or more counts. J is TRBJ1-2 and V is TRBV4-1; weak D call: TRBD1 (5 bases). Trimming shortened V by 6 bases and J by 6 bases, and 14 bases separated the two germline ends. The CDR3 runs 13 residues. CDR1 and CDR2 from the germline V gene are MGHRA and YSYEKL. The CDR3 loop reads CASRQAGLDGYTF. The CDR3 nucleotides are TGCGCCAGCAGACAGGCCGGACTGGATGGCTACACCTTC.

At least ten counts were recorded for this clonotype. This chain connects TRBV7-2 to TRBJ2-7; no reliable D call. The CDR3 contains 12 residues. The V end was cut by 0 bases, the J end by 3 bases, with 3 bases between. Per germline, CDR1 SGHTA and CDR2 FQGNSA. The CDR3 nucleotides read TGTGCCAGCAGCTTAGCGGACTACGAGCAGTACTTC. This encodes CASSLADYEQYF.

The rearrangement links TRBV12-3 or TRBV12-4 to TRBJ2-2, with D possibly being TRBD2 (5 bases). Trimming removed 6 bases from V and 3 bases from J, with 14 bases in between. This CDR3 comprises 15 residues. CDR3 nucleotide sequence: TGTGCCAGCAGCTCGAACAGCGGCTACACCGGGGAGCTGTTTTTT. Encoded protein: CASSSNSGYTGELFF.

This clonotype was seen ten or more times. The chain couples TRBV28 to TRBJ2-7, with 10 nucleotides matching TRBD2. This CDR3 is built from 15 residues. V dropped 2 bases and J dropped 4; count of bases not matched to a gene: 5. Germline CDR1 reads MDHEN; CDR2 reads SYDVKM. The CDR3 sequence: CASSLQSSGSYEQYF. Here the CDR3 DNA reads TGTGCCAGCAGTTTACAATCTAGCGGGAGTTACGAGCAGTACTTC.

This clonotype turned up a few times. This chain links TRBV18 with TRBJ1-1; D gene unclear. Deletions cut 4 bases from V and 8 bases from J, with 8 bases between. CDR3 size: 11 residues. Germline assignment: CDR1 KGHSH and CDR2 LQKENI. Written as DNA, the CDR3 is TGTGCCAGCTCACTAGGGCTGGAAGCTTTCTTT. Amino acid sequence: CASSLGLEAFF. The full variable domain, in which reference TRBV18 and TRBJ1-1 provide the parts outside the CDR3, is NAGVMQNPRHLVRRRGQEARLRCSPMKGHSHVYWYRQLPEEGLKFMVYLQKENIIDESGMPKERFSAEFPKEGPSILRIQQVVRGDSAAYFCASSLGLEAFFGQGTRLTVV.

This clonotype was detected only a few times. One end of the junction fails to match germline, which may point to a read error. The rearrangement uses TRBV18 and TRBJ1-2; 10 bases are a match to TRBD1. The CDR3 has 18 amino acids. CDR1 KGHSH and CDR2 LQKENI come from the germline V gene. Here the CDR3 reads CTSSLRSRTGGVADGYTF. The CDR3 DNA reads TGTACCAGCTCACTTCGAAGTCGGACAGGGGGAGTGGCGGATGGCTACACCTTC.

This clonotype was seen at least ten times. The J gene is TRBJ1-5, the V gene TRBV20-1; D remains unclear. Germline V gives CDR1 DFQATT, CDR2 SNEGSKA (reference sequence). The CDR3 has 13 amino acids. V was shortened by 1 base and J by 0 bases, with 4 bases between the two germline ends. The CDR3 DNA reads TGCAGTGCTAGAGGCGGTAGCAATCAGCCCCAGCATTTT. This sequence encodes CSARGGSNQPQHF.

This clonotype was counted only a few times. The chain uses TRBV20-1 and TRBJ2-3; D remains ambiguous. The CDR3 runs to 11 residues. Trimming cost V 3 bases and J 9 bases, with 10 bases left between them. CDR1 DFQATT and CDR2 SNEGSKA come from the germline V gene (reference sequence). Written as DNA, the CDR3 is TGCAGTGCTAGGGTGACTCAAACGCAGTATTTT. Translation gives CSARVTQTQYF.

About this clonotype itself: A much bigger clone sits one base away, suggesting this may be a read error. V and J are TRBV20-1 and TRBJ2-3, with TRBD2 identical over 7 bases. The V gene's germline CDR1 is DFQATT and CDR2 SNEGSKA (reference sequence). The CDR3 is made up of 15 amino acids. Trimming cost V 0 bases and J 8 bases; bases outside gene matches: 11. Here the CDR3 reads CSARDPAGRSGTQYF. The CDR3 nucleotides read TGCAGTGCTAGAGATCCAGCGGGGAGGTCAGGTACGCAGTATTTT.

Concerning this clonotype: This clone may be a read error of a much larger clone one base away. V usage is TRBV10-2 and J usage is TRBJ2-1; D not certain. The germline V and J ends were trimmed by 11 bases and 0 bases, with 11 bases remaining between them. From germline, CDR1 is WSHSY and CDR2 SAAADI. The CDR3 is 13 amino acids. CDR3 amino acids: CAGKLDSYNEQFF. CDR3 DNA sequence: TGCGCCGGCAAGCTTGACTCCTACAATGAGCAGTTCTTC.

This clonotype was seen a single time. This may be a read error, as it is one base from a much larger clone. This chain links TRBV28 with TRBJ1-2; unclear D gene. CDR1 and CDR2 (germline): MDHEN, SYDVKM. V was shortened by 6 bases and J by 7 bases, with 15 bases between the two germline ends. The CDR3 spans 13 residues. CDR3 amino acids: CASSQRYICGYTF. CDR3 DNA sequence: TGTGCCAGCAGCCAGCGCTATATCTGTGGCTACACCTTC.

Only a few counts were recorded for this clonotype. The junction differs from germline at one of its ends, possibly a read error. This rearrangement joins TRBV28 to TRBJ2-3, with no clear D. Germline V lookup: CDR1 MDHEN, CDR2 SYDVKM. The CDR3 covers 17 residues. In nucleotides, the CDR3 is TGTGCCAGCAGTCCATACCCCCTAATTGAGAGCACAGATACGCTGTATTTT. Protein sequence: CASSPYPLIESTDTLYF.

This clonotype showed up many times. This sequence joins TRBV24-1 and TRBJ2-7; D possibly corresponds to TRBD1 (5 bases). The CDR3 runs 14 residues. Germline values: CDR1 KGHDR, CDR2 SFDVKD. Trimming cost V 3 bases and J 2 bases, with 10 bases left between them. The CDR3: CATSDTTVPYEQYF. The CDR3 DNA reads TGTGCCACCAGTGATACGACAGTCCCCTACGAGCAGTACTTC.

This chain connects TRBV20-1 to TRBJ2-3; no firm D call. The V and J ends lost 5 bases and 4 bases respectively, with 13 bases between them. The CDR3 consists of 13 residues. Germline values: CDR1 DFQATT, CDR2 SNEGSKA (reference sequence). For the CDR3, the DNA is TGCAGTGCTCGGATGCAAGGCCCAGATACGCAGTATTTT. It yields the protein CSARMQGPDTQYF.

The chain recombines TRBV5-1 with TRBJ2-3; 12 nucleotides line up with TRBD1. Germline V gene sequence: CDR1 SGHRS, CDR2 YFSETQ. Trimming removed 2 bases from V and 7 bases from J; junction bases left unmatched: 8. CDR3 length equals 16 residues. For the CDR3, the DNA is TGCGCCAGCAGCTTCCCCGGGACAGGGGGCTTGTATACGCAGTATTTT. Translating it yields CASSFPGTGGLYTQYF.

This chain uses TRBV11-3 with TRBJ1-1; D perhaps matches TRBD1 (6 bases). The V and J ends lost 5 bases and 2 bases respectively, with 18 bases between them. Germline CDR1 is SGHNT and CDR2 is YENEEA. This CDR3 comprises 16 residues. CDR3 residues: CASSPLTAGANTEAFF. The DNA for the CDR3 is TGTGCCAGCAGCCCTTTAACCGCAGGGGCCAACACTGAAGCTTTCTTT.

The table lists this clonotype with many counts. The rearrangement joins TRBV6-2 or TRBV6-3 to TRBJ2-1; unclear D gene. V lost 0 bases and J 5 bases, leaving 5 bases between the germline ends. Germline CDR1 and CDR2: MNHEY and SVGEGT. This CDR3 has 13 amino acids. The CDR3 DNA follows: TGTGCCAGCAGTTACTCGAAGCACAATGAGCAGTTCTTC. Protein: CASSYSKHNEQFF.

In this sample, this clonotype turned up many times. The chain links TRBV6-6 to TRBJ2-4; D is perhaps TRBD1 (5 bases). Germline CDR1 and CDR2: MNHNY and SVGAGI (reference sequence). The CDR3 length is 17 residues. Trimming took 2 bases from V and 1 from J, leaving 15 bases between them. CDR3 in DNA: TGTGCCAGCAGTTACCCCCCCGGCAGGGCTGCCAAAAACATTCAGTACTTC. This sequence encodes CASSYPPGRAAKNIQYF.

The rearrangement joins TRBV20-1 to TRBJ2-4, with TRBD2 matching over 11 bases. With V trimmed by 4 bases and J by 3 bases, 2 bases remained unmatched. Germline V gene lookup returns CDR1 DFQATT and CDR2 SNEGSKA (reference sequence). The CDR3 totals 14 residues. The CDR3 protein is CSAIGTSGKNIQYF. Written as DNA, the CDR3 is TGCAGTGCTATAGGGACTAGCGGCAAAAACATTCAGTACTTC.

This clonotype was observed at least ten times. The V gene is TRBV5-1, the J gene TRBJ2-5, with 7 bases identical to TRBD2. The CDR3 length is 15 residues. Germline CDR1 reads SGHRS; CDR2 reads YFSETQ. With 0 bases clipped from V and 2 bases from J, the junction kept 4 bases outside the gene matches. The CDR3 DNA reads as TGCGCCAGCAGCTTGGCTCTAGCGGAACAAGAGACCCAGTACTTC. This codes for CASSLALAEQETQYF.